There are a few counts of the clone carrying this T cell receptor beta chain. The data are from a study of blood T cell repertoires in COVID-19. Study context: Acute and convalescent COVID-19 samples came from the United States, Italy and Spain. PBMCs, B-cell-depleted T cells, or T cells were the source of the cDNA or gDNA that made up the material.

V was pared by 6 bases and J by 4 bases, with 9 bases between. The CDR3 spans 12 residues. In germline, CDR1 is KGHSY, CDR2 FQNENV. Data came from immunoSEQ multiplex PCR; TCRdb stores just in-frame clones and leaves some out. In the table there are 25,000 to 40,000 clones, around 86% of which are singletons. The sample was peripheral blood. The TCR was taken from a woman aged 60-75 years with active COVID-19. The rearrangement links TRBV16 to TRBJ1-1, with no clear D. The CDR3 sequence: CASSPMATEAFF. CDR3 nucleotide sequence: TGTGCCAGCAGTCCGATGGCCACTGAAGCTTTCTTT.